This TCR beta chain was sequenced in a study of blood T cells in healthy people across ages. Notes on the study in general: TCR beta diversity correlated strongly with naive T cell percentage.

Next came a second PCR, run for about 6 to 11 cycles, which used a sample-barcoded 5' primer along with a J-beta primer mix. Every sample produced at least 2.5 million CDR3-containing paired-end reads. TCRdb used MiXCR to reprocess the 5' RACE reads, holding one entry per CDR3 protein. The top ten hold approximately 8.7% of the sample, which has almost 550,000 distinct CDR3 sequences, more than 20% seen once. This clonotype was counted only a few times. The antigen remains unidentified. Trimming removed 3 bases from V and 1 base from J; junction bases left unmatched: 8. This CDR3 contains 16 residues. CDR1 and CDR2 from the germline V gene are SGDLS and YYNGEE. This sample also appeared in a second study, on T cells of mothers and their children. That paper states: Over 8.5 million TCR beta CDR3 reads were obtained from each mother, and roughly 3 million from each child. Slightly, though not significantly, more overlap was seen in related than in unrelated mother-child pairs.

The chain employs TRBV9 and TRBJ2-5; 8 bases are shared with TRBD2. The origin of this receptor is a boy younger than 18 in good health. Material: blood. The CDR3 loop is CASSEPPSGGQETQYF. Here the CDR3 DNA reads TGTGCCAGCAGCGAGCCTCCGAGCGGGGGCCAAGAGACCCAGTACTTC.